Each of the 24 T cell receptor beta chains below was sequenced from the same sample in a study of CD8+ T cells in alopecia areata. As to treatment: oral pan-JAK inhibitor, 5-10 mg twice daily. The authors extracted RNA and reverse transcribed it into cDNA as the sequencing template. Repertoires were generated with immunoSEQ multiplex PCR, while TCRdb's copy carries only in-frame clones and drops some. Of over 70,000 clones in the sample, about 71% are singletons; the top ten hold about a quarter. This sample comprised CD8+ T cells sorted from blood, obtained at week 24, from a patient treated with tofacitinib. Receptor source: a human donor with alopecia areata.

There are a few counts of this clone. CDR3 protein: CASSPVGGTTDTQYF. The CDR3 bases are TGTGCCAGCAGCCCAGTCGGGGGGACAACAGATACGCAGTATTTT. V usage is TRBV7-2 and J usage is TRBJ2-3; D may be TRBD2 (7 bases). The CDR3 spans 15 residues. CDR1 and CDR2 from the germline V gene are SGHTA and FQGNSA. Between the trimmed V and J ends, which lost 5 bases and 3 bases, there was a span of 15 bases.

V and J are TRBV5-4 and TRBJ2-5, with TRBD2 matching over 8 bases. V lost 4 bases to trimming and J lost 5 bases; unmatched junction nucleotides: 10. Germline values: CDR1 SGHNT, CDR2 YYREEE (reference sequence). There are 15 residues in the CDR3. The CDR3 reads CASSQEGTRGETQYF. In nucleotides, the CDR3 is TGTGCCAGCAGCCAAGAGGGGACTAGGGGGGAGACCCAGTACTTC.

CDR3 loop: CASSSPDPTRTQYF. The CDR3 region has the DNA TGTGCCAGCAGTTCCCCAGACCCAACCCGGACCCAGTACTTC. V gene TRBV27 combines with J gene TRBJ2-5; D call uncertain. From germline, CDR1 is MNHEY and CDR2 SMNVEV (reference sequence). Trimming took 4 bases from V and 7 from J, leaving 16 bases between them. The CDR3 contains 14 residues.

The chain recombines TRBV18 with TRBJ2-7; D not certain. Between the trimmed V and J ends, which lost 0 bases and 2 bases, there was a span of 14 bases. The germline gives CDR1 KGHSH, CDR2 LQKENI. The CDR3 is 16 residues long. The CDR3 sequence: CASSPPGGTATYEQYF. The CDR3 coding sequence is TGTGCCAGCTCACCACCTGGTGGCACAGCAACCTACGAGCAGTACTTC.

CDR3 amino acids: CASSLIQGRSNQPQHF. CDR3 DNA: TGCGCCAGCAGCCTTATACAGGGAAGAAGCAATCAGCCCCAGCATTTT. This chain links TRBV4-3 with TRBJ1-5; a weak D match, TRBD1 (6 bases). Germline V CDR1 and CDR2: LGHNA, YSLEER. V was trimmed by 4 bases and J by 1 base, leaving 14 bases between them. This CDR3 has 16 residues.

The J gene is TRBJ2-1, the V gene TRBV25-1; TRBD2 aligns across 9 bases. V gave up 3 bases and J gave up 9 bases; unmatched junction bases: 6. CDR1 is MGHDK and CDR2 is SYGVNS in the germline V gene. This CDR3 spans 14 amino acids. CDR3 region: CASSERGGLLEQFF. The CDR3 DNA reads TGTGCCAGCAGTGAGCGGGGGGGCCTACTTGAGCAGTTCTTC.

The chain recombines TRBV30 with TRBJ2-7, with D possibly TRBD1 on 5 matching bases. Between the trimmed V and J ends, which lost 7 bases and 2 bases, there was a span of 9 bases. This CDR3 is built from 11 residues. The V gene's germline CDR1 is GTSNPN and CDR2 SVGIG (reference sequence). In nucleotides, the CDR3 is TGTGCCTTCAGGGAACCCTACGAGCAGTACTTC. Its translation is CAFREPYEQYF.

The chain joins TRBV28 to TRBJ2-1; tentatively, D is TRBD1 or TRBD2 (5 bases each). The CDR3 runs 13 residues. The V gene lost 4 bases and the J gene lost 7 bases, with 11 bases spanning the gap. Germline V gene data show CDR1 as MDHEN and CDR2 as SYDVKM. The DNA for the CDR3 is TGTGCCAGCAGTTATTACGGGGCGAATGAGCAGTTCTTC. Translated: CASSYYGANEQFF.

The genes are TRBV7-2 and TRBJ2-3, with 10 positions matching TRBD2. V shed 0 bases and J 13 bases; nucleotides not matched to a gene: 4. There are 13 residues in the CDR3. Germline assignment: CDR1 SGHTA and CDR2 FQGNSA. The CDR3 nucleotides read TGTGCCAGCAGCTTAGCTCCTAGCGGGAGAAAGTATTTT. Translation gives CASSLAPSGRKYF.

CDR3 in DNA: TGTGCCAGCAGTTTAAGTACACCCTCCTACGAGCAGTACTTC. Protein sequence: CASSLSTPSYEQYF. V and J are TRBV27 and TRBJ2-7, with D unclear. Germline assignment: CDR1 MNHEY and CDR2 SMNVEV (reference sequence). CDR3 length equals 14 residues. V was clipped by 2 bases and J by 0 bases, with 8 bases between them.

The rearrangement links TRBV27 to TRBJ2-1; D gene unclear. Looked up from germline, CDR1 is MNHEY and CDR2 is SMNVEV (reference sequence). V was shortened by 4 bases and J by 6 bases, with 16 bases between the two germline ends. This CDR3 is 15 amino acids long. CDR3 loop: CASSYGLLLPNEQFF. CDR3 DNA: TGTGCCAGCAGTTACGGCCTGTTACTCCCCAATGAGCAGTTCTTC.

This clone appeared a single time. V is TRBV4-1 and J is TRBJ1-2, with TRBD1 identical over 8 bases. From germline, CDR1 is MGHRA and CDR2 YSYEKL. The CDR3 contains 16 residues. Trimming at V came to 1 base and at J to 5 bases, leaving 9 bases not matched to a gene. CDR3 nucleotides: TGCGCCAGCAGCCAAGTTGGACCCAGGGGGCTTTATGGCTACACCTTC. Translated, it gives CASSQVGPRGLYGYTF.

This chain links TRBV25-1 with TRBJ2-7; TRBD1 might be the D (5 bases). V dropped 8 bases and J dropped 3 bases, with 14 bases sitting between them. Germline V lookup: CDR1 MGHDK, CDR2 SYGVNS. The CDR3 runs to 13 residues. The CDR3 coding sequence is TGTGCCAGCTCAGACAGCACGGACTACGAGCAGTACTTC. It codes for CASSDSTDYEQYF.

V and J are TRBV13 and TRBJ1-2, with 8 bases fitting TRBD1. The ends lost 1 base at V and 6 bases at J; junction bases unmatched: 13. Germline values: CDR1 PRHDT, CDR2 FYEKMQ (reference sequence). The CDR3 length is 17 residues. The CDR3 loop reads CASSLVSQGAPLDGYTF. Written as DNA, the CDR3 is TGTGCCAGCAGCTTAGTTTCGCAGGGGGCGCCCCTGGATGGCTACACCTTC.

The V gene is TRBV15, the J gene TRBJ2-1; TRBD1 or TRBD2 may be the D gene (5 bases each). V was clipped by 5 bases and J by 4 bases, with 12 bases between them. The CDR3 spans 14 residues. Germline values: CDR1 LNHNV, CDR2 YYDKDF (reference sequence). CDR3 in amino acids: CATSGERGYNEQFF. The CDR3 DNA is TGTGCCACCAGCGGGGAGAGGGGATACAATGAGCAGTTCTTC.

The genes are TRBV27 and TRBJ1-5; possibly TRBD1 for D (5 bases). The CDR3 sequence is 14 residues long. V was shortened by 2 bases and J by 4 bases, with 9 bases between the two germline ends. Germline CDR1 is MNHEY and CDR2 is SMNVEV (reference sequence). The chain's CDR3 is CASSLRGGNQPQHF. In DNA form, the CDR3 reads TGTGCCAGCAGTTTACGGGGGGGTAATCAGCCCCAGCATTTT.

V and J are TRBV7-8 and TRBJ2-3; TRBD1 is a possible D gene (5 bases). The length of the CDR3 is 14 residues. V gave up 4 bases and J gave up 2 bases, with 10 bases separating them. Per the germline V gene, CDR1 is SGHVS and CDR2 is FQNEAQ. In DNA form, the CDR3 reads TGTGCCAGCAGCTCCTTGACAGTCACAGATACGCAGTATTTT. It translates to CASSSLTVTDTQYF.

A single count supports this clone. The chain couples TRBV15 to TRBJ2-7; D is unresolved. V was trimmed by 4 bases and J by 5 bases, leaving 12 bases between them. Per the germline V gene, CDR1 is LNHNV and CDR2 is YYDKDF (reference sequence). The CDR3 loop spans 13 amino acids. The DNA for the CDR3 is TGTGCCACCAGCATCATAAGGGCCCACGAGCAGTACTTC. Its translation is CATSIIRAHEQYF.

In its sample, this clone was seen a few times. This chain links TRBV28 with TRBJ2-6; no definite D call. The germline V gene has CDR1 MDHEN and CDR2 SYDVKM. Deletions cut 7 bases from V and 5 bases from J, with 3 bases between. The CDR3 extends over 11 amino acids. In DNA form, the CDR3 reads TGTGCCAGCACTCGGGCCAACGTCCTGACTTTC. Protein product: CASTRANVLTF.

The rearrangement links TRBV5-4 to TRBJ1-1; D possibly corresponds to TRBD1 (5 bases). The CDR3 is 15 amino acids. V was shortened by 6 bases and J by 1 base, with 16 bases between the two germline ends. The germline V gene has CDR1 SGHNT and CDR2 YYREEE (reference sequence). Here the CDR3 reads CASTRGGLPNTEAFF. CDR3 DNA sequence: TGTGCCAGCACTAGGGGTGGGCTACCGAACACTGAAGCTTTCTTT.

Here the CDR3 DNA reads TGTGCCAGCAGTTTCCGGGGCCCGAACACTGAAGCTTTCTTT. Amino acid sequence: CASSFRGPNTEAFF. The V and J genes are TRBV28 and TRBJ1-1, with a weak D call TRBD1 (5 bases). Germline V CDR1 and CDR2: MDHEN, SYDVKM. Trimming shortened V by 3 bases and J by 1 base, and 9 bases separated the two germline ends. The CDR3 consists of 14 residues.

V gene TRBV7-9 combines with J gene TRBJ2-2; D possibly corresponds to TRBD1 (6 bases). The CDR3 consists of 16 residues. Germline values: CDR1 SEHNR, CDR2 FQNEAQ (reference sequence). Trimming took off 5 bases at V and 1 base at J, with 14 bases between the two ends. The CDR3, as DNA: TGTGCCAGCAGCCTACAGGGATTGGGGAACACCGGGGAGCTGTTTTTT. Protein product: CASSLQGLGNTGELFF.

This chain's CDR3 is CATSRDLSGNEQFF. CDR3 nucleotide sequence: TGTGCCACCAGCAGAGATCTCAGTGGCAATGAGCAGTTCTTC. The chain recombines TRBV15 with TRBJ2-1; the D is unclear. This CDR3 is built from 14 residues. Trimming shortened V by 0 bases and J by 6 bases, and 9 bases separated the two germline ends. The germline V gene encodes CDR1 LNHNV and CDR2 YYDKDF (reference sequence). The full variable domain, in which reference TRBV15 and TRBJ2-1 provide the parts outside the CDR3, is DAMVIQNPRYQVTQFGKPVTLSCSQTLNHNVMYWYQQKSSQAPKLLFHYYDKDFNNEADTPDNFQSRRPNTSFCFLDIRSPGLGDTAMYLCATSRDLSGNEQFFGPGTRLTVL.

This clone was seen ten or more times. V is TRBV11-2 and J is TRBJ2-7, with D possibly TRBD2 on 5 matching bases. V was cut by 4 bases and J by 3 bases, with 16 bases left in between. The CDR3 runs 15 residues. Germline values: CDR1 SGHAT, CDR2 FQNNGV. CDR3 in DNA: TGTGCCAGCAGCTACGGACGGGATGGGGACTACGAGCAGTACTTC. It encodes CASSYGRDGDYEQYF.